These T cell receptor beta chains were read from a single sample in a study of T-cell reconstitution after alpha-beta-depleted transplantation in children. TCRdb re-called the PCR reads with MiXCR, one entry per CDR3 protein. The repertoire has about 420,000 distinct CDR3 sequences, about a tenth of them found once; the top ten carry 4.5% to 6%. Source: PBMCs from the stem cell graft donor, taken from the stem cell graft. These receptors were taken from a human donor who donated a stem cell graft to a child with acute myeloid leukemia. Both conserved end residues are part of each CDR3. D genes are given only for firm matches.

v_gene: TRBV7-7
j_gene: TRBJ2-3
len: 13
d_gene: -
CDR3aa: CASSWRPTDTQYF

v_gene: TRBV7-6
j_gene: TRBJ2-1
len: 14
d_gene: TRBD2
CDR3aa: CASSLELAGVEQFF

v_gene: TRBV9
j_gene: TRBJ1-3
len: 15
d_gene: -
CDR3aa: CASSPTSHSGNTIYF

v_gene: TRBV7-9
j_gene: TRBJ2-7
len: 13
d_gene: TRBD1
CDR3aa: CASSFDRGDEQYF

v_gene: TRBV4-3
j_gene: TRBJ2-4
len: 15
d_gene: -
CDR3aa: CASSQVLGDMDIQYF

v_gene: TRBV10-3
j_gene: TRBJ2-2
len: 16
d_gene: TRBD1
CDR3aa: CAITGQGKDYTGELFF

v_gene: TRBV5-1
j_gene: TRBJ2-5
len: 14
d_gene: -
CDR3aa: CASVEGSVGETQYF

v_gene: TRBV7-6
j_gene: TRBJ2-7
len: 17
d_gene: -
CDR3aa: CASSLVPLGGMLDEQYF

v_gene: TRBV15
j_gene: TRBJ2-5
len: 14
d_gene: -
CDR3aa: CATSSGEREETQYF

v_gene: TRBV18
j_gene: TRBJ1-1
len: 14
d_gene: -
CDR3aa: CASSLKNLNTEAFF

v_gene: TRBV7-9
j_gene: TRBJ2-2
len: 15
d_gene: -
CDR3aa: CASSSERSHPGELFF

v_gene: TRBV20-1
j_gene: TRBJ2-7
len: 14
d_gene: TRBD2
CDR3aa: CSARHSGRSYEQYF

v_gene: TRBV29-1
j_gene: TRBJ2-4
len: 11
d_gene: -
CDR3aa: CSVPDRNIQYF

v_gene: TRBV20-1
j_gene: TRBJ1-5
len: 14
d_gene: TRBD1
CDR3aa: CSAGEGQPNQPQHF

v_gene: TRBV5-1
j_gene: TRBJ2-1
len: 15
d_gene: -
CDR3aa: CASATPEAVYNEQFF

v_gene: TRBV20-1
j_gene: TRBJ2-7
len: 14
d_gene: -
CDR3aa: CSASDLRNSYEQYF

v_gene: TRBV2
j_gene: TRBJ1-2
len: 13
d_gene: -
CDR3aa: CASSEDARGGYTF

v_gene: TRBV6-5
j_gene: TRBJ2-3
len: 19
d_gene: TRBD2
CDR3aa: CASSYLSGGGQLTTDTQYF

v_gene: TRBV11-2
j_gene: TRBJ1-6
len: 18
d_gene: -
CDR3aa: CASSSSAPGSSYNSPLHF

v_gene: TRBV20-1
j_gene: TRBJ2-1
len: 13
d_gene: -
CDR3aa: CSAPAGGVFEQFF

v_gene: TRBV7-8
j_gene: TRBJ1-2
len: 15
d_gene: -
CDR3aa: CASSPRAVKGYGYTF

v_gene: TRBV6-5
j_gene: TRBJ2-1
len: 16
d_gene: -
CDR3aa: CASSSTQGPAGEEQFF

v_gene: TRBV6-1
j_gene: TRBJ2-3
len: 14
d_gene: TRBD2
CDR3aa: CASRGLADTDTQYF

v_gene: TRBV7-2
j_gene: TRBJ2-1
len: 12
d_gene: TRBD1
CDR3aa: CASRLQGVEQFF

v_gene: TRBV27
j_gene: TRBJ2-1
len: 16
d_gene: TRBD2
CDR3aa: CASSQSAGGPYNEQFF

v_gene: TRBV27
j_gene: TRBJ2-1
len: 11
d_gene: -
CDR3aa: CASSQDGDQFF

v_gene: TRBV5-6
j_gene: TRBJ2-3
len: 14
d_gene: -
CDR3aa: CASSPQVHTDTQYF

v_gene: TRBV12-3/TRBV12-4
j_gene: TRBJ1-6
len: 13
d_gene: -
CDR3aa: CASTLTGNSPLHF

v_gene: TRBV20-1
j_gene: TRBJ2-6
len: 14
d_gene: -
CDR3aa: CSASPPSGANVLTF

v_gene: TRBV4-1
j_gene: TRBJ2-3
len: 16
d_gene: TRBD2
CDR3aa: CASSQDLAGLTDTQYF

v_gene: TRBV7-3
j_gene: TRBJ2-2
len: 17
d_gene: TRBD2
CDR3aa: CASSEYQRDYSTGELFF

v_gene: TRBV5-6
j_gene: TRBJ2-1
len: 18
d_gene: TRBD2
CDR3aa: CASSLALAGGPLGNEQFF

v_gene: TRBV7-8
j_gene: TRBJ2-1
len: 17
d_gene: TRBD1
CDR3aa: CASSLWVSGQGAVEQFF

v_gene: TRBV7-2
j_gene: TRBJ2-5
len: 16
d_gene: -
CDR3aa: CASSLDQLTVEETQYF

v_gene: TRBV7-9
j_gene: TRBJ1-1
len: 15
d_gene: -
CDR3aa: CASSLGRLKNTEAFF

v_gene: TRBV12-3/TRBV12-4
j_gene: TRBJ1-2
len: 13
d_gene: -
CDR3aa: CASSFSYQGGYTF